The TCR beta chain described here comes from a study of T cell clonotyping in hematopoietic cell transplantation. Findings and caveats of the study: Recipient TCR diversity dropped after transplant; expanded clonotypes rose from day 30 to 180. Cells were unsorted, so CD4 and CD8 contributions were not separated. At the given depth, recipient repertoires were over 97% de novo clonotypes. Higher Inverse Simpson Index values in graft donor and pretransplant recipient predicted broader posttransplant TCR diversity.

As concerns this clone: Its antigen is currently unknown.

Germline loops: CDR1 LNHNV, CDR2 YYDKDF (reference sequence). This CDR3 spans 18 amino acids. V lost 5 bases, J lost 1 base, and 21 bases lay in between. Libraries were prepared by immunoSEQ multiplex PCR; TCRdb keeps only in-frame clonotypes and omits some of them. The top ten hold 1.5% to 2% of the sample, which has 55,000 to 70,000 clones, approximately 94% seen once. The chain is built from TRBV15 and TRBJ1-5; the D is unclear. The origin of this receptor is a man over 45 in good health. Some clones in this sample may be carry-over from other donors' samples. Sequenced input: peripheral blood mononuclear cells. CDR3 sequence: CATSSTVARGVSNQPQHF. CDR3 DNA: TGTGCCACCAGCTCTACAGTGGCTCGGGGAGTGAGCAATCAGCCCCAGCATTTT.